These 9 T cell receptor beta chains were all obtained from the same sample, sequenced in a study of molecular identifiers for immune sequencing clone quantification (dated by TCRdb to 2017 to 2018). The library was produced with PCR. Instrument on record: NextSeq 500. The public sequencing data were trimmed at Q25 with fastp and processed into clonotypes with MiXCR by TCRdb, which kept only in-frame beta chains. Identical CDR3 proteins give one entry, which carries the most common genes and DNA. Recorded for this sample are approximately 630,000 distinct CDR3 sequences; roughly 23% of them occurred a single time. The ten largest clones take up about 0.84% of the sample. The sample consisted of naive CD8+ T cells from blood, with Jurkat cell RNA spiked in. This specimen's cell subset or site label, interpreted: FACS-sorted CD8+CD4-CCR7+CD45RA+ naive T cells. The source of these receptors is a human donor in good health. Some libraries in this study had Jurkat cell RNA spiked in.

The J gene is TRBJ1-1, the V gene TRBV20-1; TRBD1 is a possible D gene (5 bases). Per germline, CDR1 DFQATT and CDR2 SNEGSKA (reference sequence). The CDR3 extends over 16 amino acids. Trimming shortened V by 0 bases and J by 3 bases, and 17 bases separated the two germline ends. The DNA for the CDR3 is TGCAGTGCTAGAGACGGGTGGGGGGTATCGGACACTGAAGCTTTCTTT. As protein: CSARDGWGVSDTEAFF.

The chain joins TRBV4-3 to TRBJ2-7; possibly TRBD1 for D (5 bases). The CDR3 has 14 amino acids. Trimming stripped 2 bases from V and 4 bases from J, with 12 bases between. The germline V gene encodes CDR1 LGHNA and CDR2 YSLEER. DNA of the CDR3: TGCGCCAGCAGCCAACGCAGGACACCGTACGAGCAGTACTTC. Its translation is CASSQRRTPYEQYF.

There are a few counts of this clonotype. V usage is TRBV14 and J usage is TRBJ1-1, with D maybe TRBD1 (5 bases). Germline CDR1 and CDR2: SGHDN and FVKESK. The CDR3 is 14 amino acids. Trimming shortened V by 5 bases and J by 2 bases, and 12 bases separated the two germline ends. This CDR3 reads CASSNEGDNTEAFF. CDR3 nucleotide sequence: TGTGCCAGCAGCAATGAAGGGGATAACACTGAAGCTTTCTTT.

This clonotype showed up many times. The chain is built from TRBV6-5 and TRBJ2-7; D unclear. The germline V gene has CDR1 MNHEY and CDR2 SVGAGI. The V end was cut by 0 bases, the J end by 3 bases, with 9 bases between. CDR3 size: 14 residues. This chain's CDR3 is CASSYSMERYEQYF. Here the CDR3 DNA reads TGTGCCAGCAGTTACTCGATGGAACGCTACGAGCAGTACTTC.

This clonotype has ten or more counts. One junction end does not reproduce the germline sequence, and a read error may be involved. The chain recombines TRBV5-3 with TRBJ1-5; D not resolved. TRBV5-3 has ORF status, its function being uncertain. This CDR3 comprises 15 residues. CDR3 protein: CASSSAGTLNQPQHF. The CDR3, as DNA: TGTGCCAGCAGCTCCGCGGGAACCCTCAATCAGCCCCAGCATTTT.

This clonotype occurred a few times. The rearrangement links TRBV7-9 to TRBJ1-4, with D possibly being TRBD1 (5 bases). Germline CDR1 SEHNR, CDR2 FQNEAQ (reference sequence). V lost 5 bases to trimming and J lost 8 bases, with 21 bases between them. The CDR3 has 16 residues. The CDR3 nucleotides read TGTGCCAGCAGCCCGCCCGAACAGGCTAGGTACGAAAAACTGTTTTTT. Protein sequence: CASSPPEQARYEKLFF.

Note on this clonotype: Being one base from a much bigger clone, this may be a read error. This chain uses TRBV4-1 with TRBJ1-3; D is uncertain. The CDR3 sequence is 16 residues long. In germline, CDR1 is MGHRA, CDR2 YSYEKL. The CDR3 DNA is TGCGCCAGCAGCCTTCACGAAGGGATCTCTGGAGACACCATATATTTT. Protein product: CASSLHEGISGDTIYF.

This clonotype was seen at least ten times. The chain uses TRBV4-3 and TRBJ1-3; D gene ambiguous. The CDR3 contains 15 residues. Trimming left V 0 bases short and J 2 bases short, with 8 bases between. The V gene's germline CDR1 is LGHNA and CDR2 YSLEER. CDR3 DNA sequence: TGCGCCAGCAGCCAAGATCGTAGTACTGGAAACACCATATATTTT. Translation gives CASSQDRSTGNTIYF.

This clonotype appeared many times. V usage is TRBV7-9 and J usage is TRBJ1-4; D gene unclear. The CDR3 extends over 11 amino acids. Germline V gene sequence: CDR1 SEHNR, CDR2 FQNEAQ (reference sequence). Trimming took off 5 bases at V and 7 bases at J, with 5 bases between the two ends. In DNA form, the CDR3 reads TGTGCCAGCAGCAGCGGTGAAAAACTGTTTTTT. Translated, it gives CASSSGEKLFF.